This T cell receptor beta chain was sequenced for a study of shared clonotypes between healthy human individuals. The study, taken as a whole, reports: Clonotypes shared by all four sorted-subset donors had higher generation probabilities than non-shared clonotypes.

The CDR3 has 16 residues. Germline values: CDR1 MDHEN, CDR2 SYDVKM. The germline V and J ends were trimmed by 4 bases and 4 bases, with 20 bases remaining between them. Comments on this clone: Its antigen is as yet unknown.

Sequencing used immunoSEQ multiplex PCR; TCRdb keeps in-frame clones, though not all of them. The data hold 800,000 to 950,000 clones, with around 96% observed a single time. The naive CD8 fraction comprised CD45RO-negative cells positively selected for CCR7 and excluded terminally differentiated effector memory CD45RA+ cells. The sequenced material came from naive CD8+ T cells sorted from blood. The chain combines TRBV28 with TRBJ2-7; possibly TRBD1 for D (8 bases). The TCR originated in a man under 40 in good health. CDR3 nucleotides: TGTGCCAGCAGTTATCCGGGAGGACAGGGAGAATACGAGCAGTACTTC. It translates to CASSYPGGQGEYEQYF.